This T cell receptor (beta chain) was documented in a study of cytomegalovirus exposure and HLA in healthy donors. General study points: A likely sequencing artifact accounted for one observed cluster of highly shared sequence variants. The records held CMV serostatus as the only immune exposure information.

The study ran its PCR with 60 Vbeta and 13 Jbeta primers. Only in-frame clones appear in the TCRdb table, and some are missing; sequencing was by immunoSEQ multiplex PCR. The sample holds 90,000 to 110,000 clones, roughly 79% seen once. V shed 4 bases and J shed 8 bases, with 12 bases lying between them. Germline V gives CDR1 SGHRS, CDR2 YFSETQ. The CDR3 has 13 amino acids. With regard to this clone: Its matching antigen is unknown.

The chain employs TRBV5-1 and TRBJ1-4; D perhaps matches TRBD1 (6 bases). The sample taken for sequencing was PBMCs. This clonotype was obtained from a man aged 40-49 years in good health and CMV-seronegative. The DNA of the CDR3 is TGCGCCAGCAGCAGTGGGGGGGGCGAAAAACTGTTTTTT. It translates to CASSSGGGEKLFF.